The clone carrying this T cell receptor beta chain came up a few times. Antigen unknown. V shed 10 bases and J shed 6 bases, with 22 bases lying between them. The germline CDR1 and CDR2 sequences are MNHEY and SVGEGT. The CDR3 sequence is 14 residues long. Treatment defined: roughly 10-day PBMC culture with coronavirus spike peptide pools or control peptides (ViraFEST assay). ViraFEST stimulated the growth of antigen-specific T cells using peptide pools and subsequently profiled their TCRs by sequencing. Recorded positive PCR dates fall between March and December 2020, preceding US Alpha, Beta and Delta variants. Sequenced with the Oncomine TCR Beta short-read assay was DNA taken from cultured CD4+ T cells. MiXCR, applied by TCRdb to the PCR reads, yields one record per CDR3 protein. The table records about 10,000 distinct CDR3 sequences, approximately 50% of them present only once. The data were obtained in a study of vaccination and CD4 T cells after COVID-19. Turning to the study itself: At a median approximately 72 days (range 14 to 241) after dose two, post-vaccine samples were obtained. A CEFX pool, an HIV-1 Nef pool, or else no peptide went into the control cultures.

This clonotype was sampled from a human donor who had recovered from COVID-19. Sequencing was performed on CD4+ T cells from blood, cultured in vitro. This sequence joins TRBV6-2 or TRBV6-3 and TRBJ2-7, with D possibly TRBD1 on 6 matching bases. CDR3 region: CAIHQSGQTSEQYF. The CDR3, as DNA: TGTGCCATCCATCAATCCGGACAGACCTCCGAGCAGTACTTC.